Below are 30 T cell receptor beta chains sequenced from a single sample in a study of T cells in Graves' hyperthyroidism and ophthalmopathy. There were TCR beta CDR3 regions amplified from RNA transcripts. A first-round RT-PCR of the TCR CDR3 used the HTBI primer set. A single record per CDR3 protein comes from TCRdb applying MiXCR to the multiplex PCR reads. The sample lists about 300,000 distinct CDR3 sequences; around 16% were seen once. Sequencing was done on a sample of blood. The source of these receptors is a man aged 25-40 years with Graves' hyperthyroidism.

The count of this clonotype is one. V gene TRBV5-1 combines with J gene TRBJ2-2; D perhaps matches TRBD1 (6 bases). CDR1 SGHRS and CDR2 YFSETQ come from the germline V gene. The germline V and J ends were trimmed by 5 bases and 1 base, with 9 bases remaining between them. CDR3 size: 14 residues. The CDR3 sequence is CASSSGQNTGELFF. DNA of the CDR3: TGCGCCAGCAGTTCGGGACAGAACACCGGGGAGCTGTTTTTT.

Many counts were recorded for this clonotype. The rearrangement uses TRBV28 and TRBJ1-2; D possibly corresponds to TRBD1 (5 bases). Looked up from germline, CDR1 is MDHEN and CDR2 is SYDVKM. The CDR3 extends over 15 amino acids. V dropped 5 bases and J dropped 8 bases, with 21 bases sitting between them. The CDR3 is CASSPGRVGEGGYTF. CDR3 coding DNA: TGTGCCAGCAGTCCCGGTCGAGTAGGGGAGGGAGGCTACACCTTC.

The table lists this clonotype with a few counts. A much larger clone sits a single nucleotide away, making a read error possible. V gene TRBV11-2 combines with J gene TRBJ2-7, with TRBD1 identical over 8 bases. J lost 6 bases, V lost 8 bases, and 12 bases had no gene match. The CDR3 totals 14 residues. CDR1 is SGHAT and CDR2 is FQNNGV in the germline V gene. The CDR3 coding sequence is TGTGCCAGCGGCCGGGGCAGGGGGCCTGGCGAGCAGTACTTC. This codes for CASGRGRGPGEQYF.

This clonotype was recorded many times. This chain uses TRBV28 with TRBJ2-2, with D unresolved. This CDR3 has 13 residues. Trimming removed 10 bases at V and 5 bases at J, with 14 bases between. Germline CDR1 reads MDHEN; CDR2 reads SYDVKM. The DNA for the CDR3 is TGTGCCACCGACCCGACAATGACCGGGGAGCTGTTTTTT. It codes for CATDPTMTGELFF.

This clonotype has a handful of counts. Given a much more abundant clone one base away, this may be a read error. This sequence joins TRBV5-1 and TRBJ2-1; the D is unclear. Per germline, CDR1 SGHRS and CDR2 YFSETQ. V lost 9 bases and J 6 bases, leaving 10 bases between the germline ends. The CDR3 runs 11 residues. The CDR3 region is CANRKANEQFF. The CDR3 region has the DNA TGCGCCAACAGAAAGGCCAATGAGCAGTTCTTC.

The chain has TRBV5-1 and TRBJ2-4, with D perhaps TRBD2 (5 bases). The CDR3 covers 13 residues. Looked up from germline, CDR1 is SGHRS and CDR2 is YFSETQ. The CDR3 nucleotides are TGCGCGAGCCTCGGGGATGACAAAAACATTCAGTACTTC. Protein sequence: CASLGDDKNIQYF. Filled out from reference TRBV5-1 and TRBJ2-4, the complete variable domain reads KAGVTQTPRYLIKTRGQQVTLSCSPISGHRSVSWYQQTPGQGLQFLFEYFSETQRNKGNFPGRFSGRQFSNSRSEMNVSTLELGDSALYLCASLGDDKNIQYFGAGTRLSVL.

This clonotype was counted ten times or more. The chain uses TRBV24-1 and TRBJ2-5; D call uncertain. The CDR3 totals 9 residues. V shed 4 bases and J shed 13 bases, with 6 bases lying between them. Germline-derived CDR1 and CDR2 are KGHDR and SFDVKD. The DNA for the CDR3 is TGTGCCACCAGTGACTTGACGTACTTC. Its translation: CATSDLTYF.

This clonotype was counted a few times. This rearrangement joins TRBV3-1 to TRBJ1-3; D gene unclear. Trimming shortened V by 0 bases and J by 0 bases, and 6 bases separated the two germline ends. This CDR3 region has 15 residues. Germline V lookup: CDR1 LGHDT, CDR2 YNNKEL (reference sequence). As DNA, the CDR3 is TGTGCCAGCAGCCAAGATGGGAGCTCTGGAAACACCATATATTTT. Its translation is CASSQDGSSGNTIYF.

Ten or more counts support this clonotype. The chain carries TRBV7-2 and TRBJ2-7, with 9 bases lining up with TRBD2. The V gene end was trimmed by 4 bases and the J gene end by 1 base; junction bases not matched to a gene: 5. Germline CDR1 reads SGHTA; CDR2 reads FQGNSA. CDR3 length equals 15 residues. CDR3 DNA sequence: TGTGCCAGCAGCTCGCCTAGCGGGATGTCCTACGAGCAGTACTTC. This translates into CASSSPSGMSYEQYF. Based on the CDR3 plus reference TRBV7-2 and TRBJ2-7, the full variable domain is GAGVSQSPSNKVTEKGKDVELRCDPISGHTALYWYRQSLGQGLEFLIYFQGNSAPDKSGLPSDRFSAERTGGSVSTLTIQRTQQEDSAVYLCASSSPSGMSYEQYFGPGTRLTVT.

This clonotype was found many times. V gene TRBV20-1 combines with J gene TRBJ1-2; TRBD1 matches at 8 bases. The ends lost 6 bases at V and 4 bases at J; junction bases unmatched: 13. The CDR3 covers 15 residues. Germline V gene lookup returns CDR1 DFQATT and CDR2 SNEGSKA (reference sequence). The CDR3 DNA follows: TGCAGTGCGCCGGGACAGGCCACAACTACCTATGGCTACACCTTC. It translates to CSAPGQATTTYGYTF.

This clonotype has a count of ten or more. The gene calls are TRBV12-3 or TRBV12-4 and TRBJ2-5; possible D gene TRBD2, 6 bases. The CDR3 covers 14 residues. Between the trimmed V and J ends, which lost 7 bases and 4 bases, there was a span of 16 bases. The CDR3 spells CASTSGWRGETQYF. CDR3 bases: TGTGCCAGCACCTCGGGGTGGCGGGGAGAGACCCAGTACTTC.

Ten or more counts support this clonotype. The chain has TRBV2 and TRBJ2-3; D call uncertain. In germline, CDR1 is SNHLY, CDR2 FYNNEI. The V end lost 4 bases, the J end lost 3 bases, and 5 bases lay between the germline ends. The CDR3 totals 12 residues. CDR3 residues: CASSVLTDTQYF. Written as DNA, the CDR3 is TGTGCCAGCAGTGTCCTGACAGATACGCAGTATTTT.

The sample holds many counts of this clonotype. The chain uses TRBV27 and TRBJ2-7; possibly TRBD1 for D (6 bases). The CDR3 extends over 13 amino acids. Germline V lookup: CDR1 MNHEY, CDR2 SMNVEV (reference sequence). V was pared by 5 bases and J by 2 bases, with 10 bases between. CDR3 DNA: TGTGCCAGCAGTAGGGGGAGTCCCTACGAGCAGTACTTC. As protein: CASSRGSPYEQYF.

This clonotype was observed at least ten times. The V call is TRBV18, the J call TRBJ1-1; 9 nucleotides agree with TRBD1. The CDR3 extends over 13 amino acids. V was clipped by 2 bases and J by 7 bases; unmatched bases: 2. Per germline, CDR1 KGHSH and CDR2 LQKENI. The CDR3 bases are TGTGCCAGCTCACCAGGGACAGGGAATGAAGCTTTCTTT. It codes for CASSPGTGNEAFF.

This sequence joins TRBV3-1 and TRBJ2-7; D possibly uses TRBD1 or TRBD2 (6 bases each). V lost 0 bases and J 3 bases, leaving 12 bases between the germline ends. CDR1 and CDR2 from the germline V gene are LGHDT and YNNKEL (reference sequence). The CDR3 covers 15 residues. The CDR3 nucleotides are TGTGCCAGCAGCCAAGAAGTGGGGGGCCTCTACGAGCAGTACTTC. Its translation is CASSQEVGGLYEQYF.

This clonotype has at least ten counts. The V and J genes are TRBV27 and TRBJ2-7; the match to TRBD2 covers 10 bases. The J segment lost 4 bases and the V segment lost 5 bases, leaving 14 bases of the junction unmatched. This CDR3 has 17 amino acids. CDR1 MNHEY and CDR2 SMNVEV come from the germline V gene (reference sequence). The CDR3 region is CASSPLATSGHLYEQYF. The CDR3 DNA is TGTGCCAGCAGTCCTTTGGCGACTAGCGGGCACCTTTACGAGCAGTACTTC.

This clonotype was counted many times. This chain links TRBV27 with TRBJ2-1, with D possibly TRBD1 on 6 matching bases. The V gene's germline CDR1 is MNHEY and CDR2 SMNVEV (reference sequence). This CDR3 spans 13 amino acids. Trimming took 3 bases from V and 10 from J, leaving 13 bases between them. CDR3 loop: CASSFSQGTEQFF. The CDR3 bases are TGTGCCAGCAGTTTTTCCCAGGGGACAGAGCAGTTCTTC.

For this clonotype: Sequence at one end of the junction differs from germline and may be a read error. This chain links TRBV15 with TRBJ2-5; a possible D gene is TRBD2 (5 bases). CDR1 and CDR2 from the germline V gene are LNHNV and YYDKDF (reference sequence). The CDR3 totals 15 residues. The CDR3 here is CATSGDGIMGETQYF. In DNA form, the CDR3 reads TGTGCCACCAGCGGAGACGGGATAATGGGGGAGACCCAGTACTTC.

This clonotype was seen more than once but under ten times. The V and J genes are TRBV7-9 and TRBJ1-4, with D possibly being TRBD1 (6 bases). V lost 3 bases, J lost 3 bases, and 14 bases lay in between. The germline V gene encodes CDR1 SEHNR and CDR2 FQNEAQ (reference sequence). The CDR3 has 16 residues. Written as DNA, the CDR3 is TGTGCCAGCAGCTTGTATGGGGGCTTGGCTAATGAAAAACTGTTTTTT. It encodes CASSLYGGLANEKLFF.

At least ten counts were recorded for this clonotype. In DNA, the CDR3 is TGCAGTGCTAGTAGTTCCCGGACGTTCGGCTACACCTTC. Translated, it gives CSASSSRTFGYTF. The V gene is TRBV20-1, the J gene TRBJ1-2; D is unclear. Germline CDR1 and CDR2: DFQATT and SNEGSKA (reference sequence). Trimming pared 3 bases from V and 8 bases from J, leaving 16 bases between. This CDR3 has 13 residues.

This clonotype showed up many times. The CDR3 region has the DNA TGTGCCTGGACCCGAGGGGGCTACAGCAATCAGCCCCAGCATTTT. This translates into CAWTRGGYSNQPQHF. This chain joins TRBV30 and TRBJ1-5; TRBD1 aligns across 7 bases. The V gene end was trimmed by 4 bases and the J gene end by 1 base; junction bases not matched to a gene: 7. Per germline, CDR1 GTSNPN and CDR2 SVGIG (reference sequence). This CDR3 contains 15 residues.

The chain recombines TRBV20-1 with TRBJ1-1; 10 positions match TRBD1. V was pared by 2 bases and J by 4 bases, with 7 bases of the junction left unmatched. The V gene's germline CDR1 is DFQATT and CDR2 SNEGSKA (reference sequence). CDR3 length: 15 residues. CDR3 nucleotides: TGCAGTGCTAGAAAGCAGGACAGGGGGGGCACTGAAGCTTTCTTT. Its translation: CSARKQDRGGTEAFF.

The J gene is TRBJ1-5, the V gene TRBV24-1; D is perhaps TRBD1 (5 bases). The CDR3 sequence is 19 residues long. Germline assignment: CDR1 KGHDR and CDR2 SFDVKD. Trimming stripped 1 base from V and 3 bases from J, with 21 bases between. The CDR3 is CATSDFRGEGHKDNQPQHF. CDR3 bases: TGTGCCACCAGTGATTTTAGGGGCGAAGGACATAAAGACAATCAGCCCCAGCATTTT.

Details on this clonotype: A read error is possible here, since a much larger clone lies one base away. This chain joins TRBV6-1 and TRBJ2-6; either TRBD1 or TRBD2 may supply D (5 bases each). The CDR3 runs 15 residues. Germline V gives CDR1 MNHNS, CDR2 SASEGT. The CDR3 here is CASSELAAGANALTF. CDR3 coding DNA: TGTGCCAGCAGTGAACTAGCCGCTGGGGCCAACGCCCTGACTTTC.

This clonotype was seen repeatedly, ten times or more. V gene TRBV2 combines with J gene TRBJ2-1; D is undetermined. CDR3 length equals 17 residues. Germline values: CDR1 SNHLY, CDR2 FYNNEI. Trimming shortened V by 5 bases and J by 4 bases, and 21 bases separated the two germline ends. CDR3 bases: TGTGCCAGCAGTCAAGTCGGAGTAACAGAGCCATACAATGAGCAGTTCTTC. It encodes CASSQVGVTEPYNEQFF.

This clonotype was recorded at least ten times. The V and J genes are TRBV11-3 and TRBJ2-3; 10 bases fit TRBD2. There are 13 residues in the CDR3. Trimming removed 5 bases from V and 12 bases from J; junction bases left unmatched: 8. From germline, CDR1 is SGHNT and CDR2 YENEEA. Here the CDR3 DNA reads TGTGCCAGCAGCCTTCTAGCGGGAGAAACACAGTATTTT. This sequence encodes CASSLLAGETQYF.

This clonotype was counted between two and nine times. CDR3 bases: TGTGCCAGCAGCGCGGGACAGGGGGTCTATGGCTACACCTTC. Translating it yields CASSAGQGVYGYTF. J is TRBJ1-2 and V is TRBV5-4; TRBD1 matches at 11 bases. This CDR3 region has 14 residues. V shed 4 bases and J 4 bases; nucleotides not matched to a gene: 3. Germline CDR1 reads SGHNT; CDR2 reads YYREEE (reference sequence).

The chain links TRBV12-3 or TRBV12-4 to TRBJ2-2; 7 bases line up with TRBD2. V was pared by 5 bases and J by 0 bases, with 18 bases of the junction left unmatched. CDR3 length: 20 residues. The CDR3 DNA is TGTGCCAGCAGTGGAGACGACTCGACTAGCCCACGCGCGAACACCGGGGAGCTGTTTTTT. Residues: CASSGDDSTSPRANTGELFF.

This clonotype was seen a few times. CDR3: CASSFFRGQQDTGELFF. The CDR3 DNA reads as TGTGCCAGCAGTTTCTTTAGGGGGCAGCAAGACACCGGGGAGCTGTTTTTT. V and J are TRBV27 and TRBJ2-2; TRBD1 agrees at 7 bases. V shed 3 bases, J shed 3 bases, and the junction held 10 bases outside the gene matches. The germline gives CDR1 MNHEY, CDR2 SMNVEV (reference sequence). This CDR3 is built from 17 residues.

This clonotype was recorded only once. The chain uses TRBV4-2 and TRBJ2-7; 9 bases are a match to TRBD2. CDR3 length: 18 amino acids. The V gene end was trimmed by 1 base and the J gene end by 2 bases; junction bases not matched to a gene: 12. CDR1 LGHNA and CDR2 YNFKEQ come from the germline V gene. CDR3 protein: CASSQGAGASGGTYEQYF. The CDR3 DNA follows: TGTGCCAGCAGCCAAGGGGCCGGCGCAAGCGGGGGGACCTACGAGCAGTACTTC.